These 14 T cell receptor beta chains originate from one sample sequenced in a study of post-analysis software for immune sequencing data (dated by TCRdb to between 2015 and 2017). Beyond this particular receptor, the publication reports: Four or five TRBV segments, including TRBV5-6, TRBV5-1 and TRBV20-1, were significantly more frequent in patients than controls.

Library prep was done by PCR. The sequencing machine was an Illumina HiSeq 2500. Unique molecular identifiers were incorporated into TCR beta cDNA libraries to reduce PCR and sequencing biases. TCRdb trimmed the raw reads at Q25, called clones with MiXCR and kept productive beta chains. Every entry covers one CDR3 protein and lists the most common genes and DNA from its rows. Within this sample are about 620,000 distinct CDR3 sequences, with around 47% of them counted one time only. Roughly 1.7% of the sample is held by the ten biggest clonotypes. These receptors' targets are unknown. Input material: blood. These receptors originate from a girl aged 5-17 years with multiple sclerosis.

This clonotype was picked up a small number of times. CDR3 nucleotide sequence: TGTGCCAGCAGGGCGACAGTGGCCTATGGCTACACCTTC. Residues: CASRATVAYGYTF. This chain uses TRBV12-3 or TRBV12-4 with TRBJ1-2; tentative D call: TRBD1 (5 bases). Trimming left V 6 bases short and J 4 bases short, with 12 bases between. The CDR3 sequence is 13 residues long.

CDR3 protein: CASSLVQGAEGYTF. DNA of the CDR3: TGTGCCAGCAGCTTAGTTCAGGGGGCGGAAGGCTACACCTTC. The V gene is TRBV7-2, the J gene TRBJ1-2; 8 bases are shared with TRBD1. CDR3 length: 14 amino acids. From germline, CDR1 is SGHTA and CDR2 FQGNSA. V shed 1 base, J shed 8 bases, and the junction held 6 bases outside the gene matches.

A few counts support this clonotype. CDR3 sequence reads: CASSQDDGYEQYF. The CDR3 bases are TGCGCCAGCAGCCAAGATGACGGCTACGAGCAGTACTTC. The chain couples TRBV4-1 to TRBJ2-7; D call uncertain. This CDR3 contains 13 residues. Trimming shortened V by 0 bases and J by 3 bases, and 6 bases separated the two germline ends. CDR1 is MGHRA and CDR2 is YSYEKL in the germline V gene.

The chain uses TRBV12-3 or TRBV12-4 and TRBJ1-4; D unresolved. The CDR3 consists of 12 residues. Trimming left V 8 bases short and J 7 bases short, with 11 bases between. The CDR3 reads CASGEEGEKLFF. The CDR3 DNA is TGTGCCAGCGGTGAGGAGGGTGAAAAACTGTTTTTT.

The table lists this clonotype with a few counts. This rearrangement joins TRBV6-5 to TRBJ2-7, with D perhaps TRBD1 (5 bases). The germline CDR1 and CDR2 sequences are MNHEY and SVGAGI. V lost 5 bases, J lost 0 bases, and 11 bases lay in between. CDR3 length: 14 amino acids. The chain's CDR3 is CASSAGLSSYEQYF. The CDR3 DNA sequence: TGTGCCAGCAGTGCAGGGTTAAGCTCCTACGAGCAGTACTTC.

V and J are TRBV14 and TRBJ1-6; D uncertain. Germline CDR1 is SGHDN and CDR2 is FVKESK. Deletions cut 0 bases from V and 7 bases from J, with 7 bases between. This CDR3 is built from 14 residues. DNA for the CDR3: TGTGCCAGCAGCCAAGATATAAGGAATTCACCCCTCCACTTT. This codes for CASSQDIRNSPLHF. The variable domain in full, completed from reference TRBV14 and TRBJ1-6, reads EAGVTQFPSHSVIEKGQTVTLRCDPISGHDNLYWYRRVMGKEIKFLLHFVKESKQDESGMPNNRFLAERTGGTYSTLKVQPAELEDSGVYFCASSQDIRNSPLHFGNGTRLTVT.

This clonotype has only a few counts. The V and J genes are TRBV28 and TRBJ2-4, with unresolved D. Germline CDR1 and CDR2: MDHEN and SYDVKM. V lost 2 bases and J 13 bases, leaving 18 bases between the germline ends. The CDR3 runs to 14 residues. Written as DNA, the CDR3 is TGTGCCAGCAGTTTACCCCTTCCCTCAGATAGCCAGTACTTC. Encoded protein: CASSLPLPSDSQYF. The variable domain in full, with the rest retrieved from reference TRBV28 and TRBJ2-4, is DVKVTQSSRYLVKRTGEKVFLECVQDMDHENMFWYRQDPGLGLRLIYFSYDVKMKEKGDIPEGYSVSREKKERFSLILESASTNQTSMYLCASSLPLPSDSQYFGAGTRLSVL.

The chain employs TRBV24-1 and TRBJ2-1; D unresolved. Deletions cut 6 bases from V and 8 bases from J, with 19 bases between. Germline V gene data show CDR1 as KGHDR and CDR2 as SFDVKD. CDR3 length equals 15 residues. As DNA, the CDR3 is TGTGCCACCAGTCGCAAAGGCGGTATTTGGTATGAGCAGTTCTTC. The encoded protein is CATSRKGGIWYEQFF.

The chain links TRBV7-2 to TRBJ2-1; 8 nucleotides agree with TRBD1. The germline CDR1 and CDR2 sequences are SGHTA and FQGNSA. The J segment lost 10 bases and the V segment lost 8 bases, leaving 10 bases of the junction unmatched. The CDR3 length is 13 residues. The CDR3 protein is CASGSLDRAEQFF. CDR3 DNA: TGTGCCAGCGGCTCATTGGACAGGGCAGAGCAGTTCTTC.

The chain links TRBV12-3 or TRBV12-4 to TRBJ1-5; TRBD1 agrees at 8 bases. This CDR3 region has 12 residues. V lost 7 bases and J lost 5; bases outside the gene matches: 1. The CDR3 nucleotides read TGTGCCAGCAACAGGGGGGATCAGCCCCAGCATTTT. Encoded protein: CASNRGDQPQHF.

The chain joins TRBV12-3 or TRBV12-4 to TRBJ2-5; D not certain. The germline V and J ends were trimmed by 6 bases and 5 bases, with 13 bases remaining between them. The CDR3 runs to 13 residues. The CDR3 sequence is CASSPDLRETQYF. The DNA for the CDR3 is TGTGCCAGCAGCCCAGACCTTCGGGAGACCCAGTACTTC.

J is TRBJ2-5 and V is TRBV6-6; D uncertain. Trimming took 2 bases from V and 3 from J, leaving 7 bases between them. Germline CDR1 and CDR2: MNHNY and SVGAGI (reference sequence). This CDR3 region has 13 residues. CDR3 sequence (DNA): TGTGCCAGCAGTTACGGCAGTGAAGAGACCCAGTACTTC. This gives the protein CASSYGSEETQYF.

Only one count was recorded for this clonotype. The chain is built from TRBV27 and TRBJ2-7, with D unresolved. Between the trimmed V and J ends, which lost 8 bases and 0 bases, there was a span of 17 bases. The CDR3 runs 15 residues. CDR1 is MNHEY and CDR2 is SMNVEV in the germline V gene (reference sequence). The CDR3 DNA is TGTGCCAGCCCCTTTTACGCGACCGGCTCCTACGAGCAGTACTTC. Its protein is CASPFYATGSYEQYF.

This chain uses TRBV20-1 with TRBJ1-2; 10 bases align to TRBD1. This CDR3 is built from 14 residues. V lost 7 bases and J lost 7; bases outside the gene matches: 12. The V gene's germline CDR1 is DFQATT and CDR2 SNEGSKA (reference sequence). CDR3 protein: CSVVIGTGDFGYTF. CDR3 sequence (DNA): TGCAGTGTGGTAATCGGGACAGGGGACTTTGGCTACACCTTC.